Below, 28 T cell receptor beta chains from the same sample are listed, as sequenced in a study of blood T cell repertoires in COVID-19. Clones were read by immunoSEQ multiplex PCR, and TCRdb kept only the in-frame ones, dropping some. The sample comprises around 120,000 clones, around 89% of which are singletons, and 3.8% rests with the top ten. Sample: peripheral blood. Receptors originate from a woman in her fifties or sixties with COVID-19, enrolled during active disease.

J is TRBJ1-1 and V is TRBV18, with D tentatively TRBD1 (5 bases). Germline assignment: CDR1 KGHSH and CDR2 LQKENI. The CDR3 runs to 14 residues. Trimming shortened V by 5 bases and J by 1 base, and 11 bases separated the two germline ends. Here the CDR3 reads CASSYGGPNTEAFF. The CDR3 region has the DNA TGTGCCAGCTCATACGGGGGACCGAACACTGAAGCTTTCTTT.

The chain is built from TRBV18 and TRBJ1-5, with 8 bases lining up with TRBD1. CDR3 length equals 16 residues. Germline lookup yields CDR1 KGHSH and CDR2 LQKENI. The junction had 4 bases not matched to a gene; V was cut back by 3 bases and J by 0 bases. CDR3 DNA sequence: TGTGCCAGCTCACCGGGGACAGGAACTAGCAATCAGCCCCAGCATTTT. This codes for CASSPGTGTSNQPQHF.

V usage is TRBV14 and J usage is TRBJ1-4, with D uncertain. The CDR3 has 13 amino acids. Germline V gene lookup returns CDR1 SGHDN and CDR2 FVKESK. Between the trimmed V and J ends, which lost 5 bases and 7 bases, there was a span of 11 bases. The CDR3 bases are TGTGCCAGCAGCTCCTCCTGGGCTGAAAAACTGTTTTTT. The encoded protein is CASSSSWAEKLFF.

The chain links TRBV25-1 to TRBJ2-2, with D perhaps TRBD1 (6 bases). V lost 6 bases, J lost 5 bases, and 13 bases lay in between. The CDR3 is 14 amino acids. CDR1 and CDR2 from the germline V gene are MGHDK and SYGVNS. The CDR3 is CASRGTSETGELFF. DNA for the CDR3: TGTGCCAGCAGAGGGACATCGGAGACCGGGGAGCTGTTTTTT.

The CDR3 sequence is CAWSVQSRDSPLHF. The CDR3 DNA sequence: TGTGCCTGGAGTGTACAGAGCAGGGATTCACCCCTCCACTTT. The V gene is TRBV30, the J gene TRBJ1-6; D perhaps matches TRBD1 (5 bases). Trimming pared 0 bases from V and 8 bases from J, leaving 11 bases between. CDR3 length: 14 residues. Germline CDR1 reads GTSNPN; CDR2 reads SVGIG (reference sequence).

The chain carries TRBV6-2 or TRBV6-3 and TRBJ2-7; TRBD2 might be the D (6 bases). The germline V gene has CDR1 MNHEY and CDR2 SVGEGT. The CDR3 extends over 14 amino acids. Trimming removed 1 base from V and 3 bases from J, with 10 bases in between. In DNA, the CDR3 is TGTGCCAGCAGTTACTGGAGGGCAGGCTACGAGCAGTACTTC. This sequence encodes CASSYWRAGYEQYF.

CDR3 DNA sequence: TGTGCCAGCAGTCCGACAGGCCCCTATGGCTACACCTTC. Encoded protein: CASSPTGPYGYTF. V is TRBV7-2 and J is TRBJ1-2; tentatively, D is TRBD1 (6 bases). Germline CDR1 SGHTA, CDR2 FQGNSA. The CDR3 is 13 residues long. The V end lost 6 bases, the J end lost 4 bases, and 12 bases lay between the germline ends.

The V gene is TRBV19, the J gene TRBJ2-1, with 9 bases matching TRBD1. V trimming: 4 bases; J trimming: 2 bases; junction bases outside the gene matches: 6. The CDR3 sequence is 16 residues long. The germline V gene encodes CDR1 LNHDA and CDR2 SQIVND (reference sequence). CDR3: CASSKPGQGPYNEQFF. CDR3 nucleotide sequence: TGTGCCAGTAGTAAACCGGGACAGGGCCCCTACAATGAGCAGTTCTTC.

The CDR3 region has the DNA TGTGCCAGCAGCGGGGGCGCCCCCTACGAGCAGTACTTC. It translates to CASSGGAPYEQYF. This chain joins TRBV11-2 and TRBJ2-7, with D possibly matching TRBD1 (6 bases). The CDR3 has 13 residues. The V end lost 5 bases, the J end lost 2 bases, and 10 bases lay between the germline ends. CDR1 and CDR2 (germline): SGHAT, FQNNGV.

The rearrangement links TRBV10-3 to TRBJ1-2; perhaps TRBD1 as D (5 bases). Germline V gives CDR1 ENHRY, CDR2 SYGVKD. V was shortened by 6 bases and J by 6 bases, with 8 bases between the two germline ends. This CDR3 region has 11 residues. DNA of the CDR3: TGTGCCATCAGCGGGGGGGATGGCTACACCTTC. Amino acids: CAISGGDGYTF.

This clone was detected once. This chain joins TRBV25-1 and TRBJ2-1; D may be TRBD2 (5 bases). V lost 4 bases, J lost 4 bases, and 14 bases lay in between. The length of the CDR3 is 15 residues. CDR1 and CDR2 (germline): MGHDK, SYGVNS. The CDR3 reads CASSGLASSYNEQFF. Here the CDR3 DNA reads TGTGCCAGCAGTGGATTAGCGAGTAGTTACAATGAGCAGTTCTTC. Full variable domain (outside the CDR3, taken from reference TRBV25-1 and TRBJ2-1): EADIYQTPRYLVIGTGKKITLECSQTMGHDKMYWYQQDPGMELHLIHYSYGVNSTEKGDLSSESTVSRIRTEHFPLTLESARPSHTSQYLCASSGLASSYNEQFFGPGTRLTVL.

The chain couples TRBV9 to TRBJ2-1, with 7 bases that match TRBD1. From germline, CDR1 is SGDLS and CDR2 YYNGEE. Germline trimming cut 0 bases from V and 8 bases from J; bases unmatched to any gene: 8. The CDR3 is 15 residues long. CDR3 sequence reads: CASSVATQGVDEQFF. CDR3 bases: TGTGCCAGCAGCGTAGCCACCCAGGGGGTCGATGAGCAGTTCTTC. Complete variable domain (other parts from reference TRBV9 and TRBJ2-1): DSGVTQTPKHLITATGQRVTLRCSPRSGDLSVYWYQQSLDQGLQFLIQYYNGEERAKGNILERFSAQQFPDLHSELNLSSLELGDSALYFCASSVATQGVDEQFFGPGTRLTVL.

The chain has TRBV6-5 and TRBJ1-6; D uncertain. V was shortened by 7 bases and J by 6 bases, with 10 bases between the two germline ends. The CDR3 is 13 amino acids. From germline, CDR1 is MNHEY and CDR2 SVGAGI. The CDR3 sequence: CASTREGNSPLHF. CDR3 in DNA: TGTGCCAGCACCCGGGAGGGTAATTCACCCCTCCACTTT.

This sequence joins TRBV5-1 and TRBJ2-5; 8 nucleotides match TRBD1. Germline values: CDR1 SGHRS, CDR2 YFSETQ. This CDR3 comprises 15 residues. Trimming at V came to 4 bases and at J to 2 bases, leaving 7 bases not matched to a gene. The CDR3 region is CASSVGQGGQETQYF. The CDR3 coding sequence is TGCGCCAGCAGCGTCGGACAGGGTGGTCAAGAGACCCAGTACTTC.

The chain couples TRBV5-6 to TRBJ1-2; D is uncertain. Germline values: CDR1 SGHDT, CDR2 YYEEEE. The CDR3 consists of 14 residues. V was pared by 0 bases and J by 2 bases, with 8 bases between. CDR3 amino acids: CASSLDGQNYGYTF. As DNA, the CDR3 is TGTGCCAGCAGCTTGGATGGCCAGAACTATGGCTACACCTTC.

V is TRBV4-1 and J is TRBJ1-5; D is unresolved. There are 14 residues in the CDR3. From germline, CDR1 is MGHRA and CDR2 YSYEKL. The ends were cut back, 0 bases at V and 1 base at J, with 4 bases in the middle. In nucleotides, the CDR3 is TGCGCCAGCAGCCAAGATCAGAGCAATCAGCCCCAGCATTTT. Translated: CASSQDQSNQPQHF.

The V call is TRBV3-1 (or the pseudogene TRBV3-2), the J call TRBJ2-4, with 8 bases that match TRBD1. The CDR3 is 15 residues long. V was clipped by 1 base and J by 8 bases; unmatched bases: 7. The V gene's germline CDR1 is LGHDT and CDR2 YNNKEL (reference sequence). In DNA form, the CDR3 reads TGTGCCAGCAGCCAAGCCTCGACAGGGGTGGACATTCAGTACTTC. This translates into CASSQASTGVDIQYF.

CDR3 sequence reads: CASRPEGTNTGELFF. In DNA form, the CDR3 reads TGTGCCAGCAGGCCAGAGGGGACAAACACCGGGGAGCTGTTTTTT. This chain uses TRBV7-2 with TRBJ2-2; D perhaps matches TRBD1 (6 bases). The CDR3 totals 15 residues. V lost 6 bases to trimming and J lost 2 bases, with 13 bases between them. CDR1 SGHTA and CDR2 FQGNSA come from the germline V gene.

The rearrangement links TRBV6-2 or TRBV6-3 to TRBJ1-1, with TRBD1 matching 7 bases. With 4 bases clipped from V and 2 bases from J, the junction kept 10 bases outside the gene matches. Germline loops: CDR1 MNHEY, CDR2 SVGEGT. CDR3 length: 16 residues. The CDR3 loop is CASSFGQATQNTEAFF. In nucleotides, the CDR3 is TGTGCCAGCAGTTTTGGACAGGCGACTCAAAACACTGAAGCTTTCTTT.

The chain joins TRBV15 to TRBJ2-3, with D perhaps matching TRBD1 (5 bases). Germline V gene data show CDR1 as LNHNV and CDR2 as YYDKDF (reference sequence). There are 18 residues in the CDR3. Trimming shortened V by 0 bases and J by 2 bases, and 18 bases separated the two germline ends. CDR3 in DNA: TGTGCCACCAGCAGAGACCCCCCCCCACGACAGACCACAGATACGCAGTATTTT. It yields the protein CATSRDPPPRQTTDTQYF.

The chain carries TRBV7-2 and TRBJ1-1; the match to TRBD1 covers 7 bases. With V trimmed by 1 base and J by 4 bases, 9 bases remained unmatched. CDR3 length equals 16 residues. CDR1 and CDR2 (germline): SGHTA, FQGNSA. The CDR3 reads CASSLGGFRGSTEAFF. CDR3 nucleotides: TGTGCCAGCAGCTTAGGAGGGTTCAGGGGGAGCACTGAAGCTTTCTTT.

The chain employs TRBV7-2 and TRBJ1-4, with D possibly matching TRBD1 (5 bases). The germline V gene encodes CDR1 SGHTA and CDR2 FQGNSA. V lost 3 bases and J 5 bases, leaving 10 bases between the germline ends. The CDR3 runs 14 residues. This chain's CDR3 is CASSLEYRNEKLFF. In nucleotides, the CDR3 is TGTGCCAGCAGCTTGGAGTACAGGAATGAAAAACTGTTTTTT.

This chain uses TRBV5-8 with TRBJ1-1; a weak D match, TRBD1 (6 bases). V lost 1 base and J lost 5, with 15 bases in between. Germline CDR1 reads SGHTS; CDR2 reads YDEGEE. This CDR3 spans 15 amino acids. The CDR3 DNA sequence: TGTGCCAGCAGCTTGATGGTGCAGGGGAGTACTGAAGCTTTCTTT. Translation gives CASSLMVQGSTEAFF.

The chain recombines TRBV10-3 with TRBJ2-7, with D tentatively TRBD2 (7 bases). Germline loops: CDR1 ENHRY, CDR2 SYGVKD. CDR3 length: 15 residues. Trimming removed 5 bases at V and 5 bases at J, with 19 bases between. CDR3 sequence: CAISRGAGSMDEQYF. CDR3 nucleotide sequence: TGTGCCATCAGTCGGGGGGCAGGGTCGATGGACGAGCAGTACTTC.

CDR3 region: CASSGWSGQLGYNEQFF. The CDR3 bases are TGTGCCAGCAGTGGATGGTCAGGACAGTTAGGGTACAATGAGCAGTTCTTC. The chain links TRBV2 to TRBJ2-1, with D tentatively TRBD1 (6 bases). There are 17 residues in the CDR3. Germline V gene data show CDR1 as SNHLY and CDR2 as FYNNEI. Trimming took 4 bases from V and 4 from J, leaving 20 bases between them.

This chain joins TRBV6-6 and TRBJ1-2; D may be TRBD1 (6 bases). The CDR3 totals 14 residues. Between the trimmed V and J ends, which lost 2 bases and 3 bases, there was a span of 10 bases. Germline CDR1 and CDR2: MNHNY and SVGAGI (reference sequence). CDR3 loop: CASSYPTGDYGYTF. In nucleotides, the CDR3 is TGTGCCAGCAGTTACCCGACAGGTGACTATGGCTACACCTTC.

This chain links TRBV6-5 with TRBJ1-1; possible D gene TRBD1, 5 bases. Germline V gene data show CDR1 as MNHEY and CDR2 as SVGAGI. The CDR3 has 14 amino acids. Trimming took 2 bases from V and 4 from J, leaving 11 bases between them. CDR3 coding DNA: TGTGCCAGCAGTTACCGTCGGGGGAGCACTGAAGCTTTCTTT. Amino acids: CASSYRRGSTEAFF.

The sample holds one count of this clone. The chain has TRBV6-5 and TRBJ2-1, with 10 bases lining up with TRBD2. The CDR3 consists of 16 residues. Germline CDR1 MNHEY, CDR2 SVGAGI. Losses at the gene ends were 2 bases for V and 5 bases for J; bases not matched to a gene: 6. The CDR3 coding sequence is TGTGCCAGCAGTTACGGTCGACTAGCGGGTAACAATGAGCAGTTCTTC. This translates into CASSYGRLAGNNEQFF.